The 25 T cell receptor beta chains below all came from one sample that was sequenced in a study of molecular identifiers for immune sequencing clone quantification. Each CDR3 protein gets one entry after TCRdb re-called the PCR reads with MiXCR. The sample contains approximately 550,000 distinct CDR3 sequences, about 21% of which appear only once. The source material was naive CD8+ T cells from blood, with Jurkat cell RNA spiked in. Regarding subset: FACS-sorted CD8+CD4-CCR7+CD45RA+ naive T cells. Source of these receptors: a human donor in good health. Some libraries in this study had Jurkat cell RNA spiked in.

This clonotype was seen a few times. In DNA, the CDR3 is TGTGCCAGCAGCTTGGCTTCAGGGAACTACGAGCAGTACTTC. It specifies CASSLASGNYEQYF. The rearrangement links TRBV5-5 to TRBJ2-7, with D perhaps TRBD1 (5 bases). Germline values: CDR1 SGHKS, CDR2 YYEKEE (reference sequence). With 0 bases removed from V and 3 bases from J, the gap between germline ends came to 10 bases. CDR3 length: 14 amino acids.

This clonotype has a handful of counts. The CDR3 nucleotides read TGTGCCTGGAGCCCCAGGCGGGCGAGGAGCAATCAGCCCCAGCATTTT. Translating gives CAWSPRRARSNQPQHF. V and J are TRBV30 and TRBJ1-5, with unresolved D. V lost 3 bases to trimming and J lost 1 base, with 16 bases between them. Germline V lookup: CDR1 GTSNPN, CDR2 SVGIG (reference sequence). This CDR3 is 16 amino acids long.

This clonotype occurred many times. The chain links TRBV27 to TRBJ1-1; TRBD1 is a possible D gene (5 bases). The germline CDR1 and CDR2 sequences are MNHEY and SMNVEV (reference sequence). Trimming took 4 bases from V and 4 from J, leaving 10 bases between them. This CDR3 contains 13 residues. CDR3 region: CASSWGGSTEAFF. The CDR3 DNA follows: TGTGCCAGCAGTTGGGGGGGGTCCACTGAAGCTTTCTTT.

In the case of this clonotype: With a much larger clone just one base away, this may be a read error. The genes are TRBV13 and TRBJ2-2; 8 bases line up with TRBD2. Germline V gives CDR1 PRHDT, CDR2 FYEKMQ (reference sequence). The CDR3 loop spans 17 amino acids. The CDR3 sequence: CASSLEPGRAFTGELVF. CDR3 nucleotide sequence: TGTGCCAGCAGCTTAGAGCCCGGGAGGGCCTTCACCGGGGAGCTGGTTTTT.

Only a few counts were recorded for this clonotype. The rearrangement joins TRBV4-3 to TRBJ1-5, with TRBD1 as a possible D gene (6 bases). The CDR3 totals 15 residues. V lost 0 bases and J lost 5, with 11 bases in between. Looked up from germline, CDR1 is LGHNA and CDR2 is YSLEER. CDR3 coding DNA: TGCGCCAGCAGCCAAGATTTGGGGGGCCATCAGCCCCAGCATTTT. It yields the protein CASSQDLGGHQPQHF.

The V gene is TRBV9, the J gene TRBJ2-1, with D hard to call. Between the trimmed V and J ends, which lost 0 bases and 0 bases, there was a span of 7 bases. This CDR3 has 15 residues. CDR1 and CDR2 from the germline V gene are SGDLS and YYNGEE. The CDR3 region is CASSVGLSSYNEQFF. The CDR3 DNA follows: TGTGCCAGCAGCGTAGGCTTAAGCTCCTACAATGAGCAGTTCTTC.

This clonotype was found a few times. The chain recombines TRBV9 with TRBJ2-5, with D perhaps assigned TRBD1 or TRBD2 (5 bases each). CDR1 and CDR2 from the germline V gene are SGDLS and YYNGEE. The CDR3 is 15 amino acids. Trimming took off 3 bases at V and 4 bases at J, with 16 bases between the two ends. The CDR3 DNA reads as TGTGCCAGCAGCGAGAGGGGCAGCGGCGGAGAGACCCAGTACTTC. Translated: CASSERGSGGETQYF.

This clonotype was recorded many times. The rearrangement joins TRBV9 to TRBJ2-5, with TRBD1 matching 8 bases. With 4 bases clipped from V and 4 bases from J, the junction kept 9 bases outside the gene matches. Germline V gene lookup returns CDR1 SGDLS and CDR2 YYNGEE. The CDR3 length is 15 residues. In DNA form, the CDR3 reads TGTGCCAGCAGCCCACGGACAGGGTTGTTAGAGACCCAGTACTTC. Translating gives CASSPRTGLLETQYF.

At least ten counts were recorded for this clonotype. As DNA, the CDR3 is TGTGCCAGCAGCCTTTTCCGCGGGGATACGCAGTATTTT. Protein product: CASSLFRGDTQYF. The rearrangement uses TRBV7-2 and TRBJ2-3; D is possibly TRBD2 (5 bases). The CDR3 covers 13 residues. Trimming shortened V by 5 bases and J by 6 bases, and 12 bases separated the two germline ends. Germline V lookup: CDR1 SGHTA, CDR2 FQGNSA.

This clonotype appeared many times. The junction departs from the called germline gene at one end, perhaps through a read error. The chain is built from TRBV29-1 and TRBJ2-7, with TRBD2 matching over 9 bases. Germline CDR1 SQVTM, CDR2 ANQGSEA. The CDR3 has 12 residues. The CDR3 DNA reads as TGCAGCGTCGAAGCGGGAGGTGGAGAGCAGTACTTC. Translated, it gives CSVEAGGGEQYF.

On this clonotype itself: Possible read error: a much larger clone is one base away. Given the absence of the conserved phenylalanine or tryptophan at the CDR3 end, a read error is likely. J is TRBJ1-1 and V is TRBV7-9, with a tentative D call TRBD1 (5 bases). Trimming shortened V by 5 bases and J by 5 bases, and 12 bases separated the two germline ends. The CDR3 is 13 residues long. Germline-derived CDR1 and CDR2 are SEHNR and FQNEAQ (reference sequence). The CDR3 is CASSASGWTEAFL. CDR3 coding DNA: TGTGCCAGCAGCGCGTCAGGGTGGACTGAAGCTTTCCTT.

The V and J genes are TRBV6-2 or TRBV6-3 and TRBJ2-7, with 8 bases fitting TRBD1. The germline CDR1 and CDR2 sequences are MNHEY and SVGEGT. V lost 4 bases and J lost 4; bases outside the gene matches: 12. This CDR3 spans 16 amino acids. The CDR3, as DNA: TGTGCCAGCAGTTCTACTCAGGACAGGGTCGGGTACGAGCAGTACTTC. Translation gives CASSSTQDRVGYEQYF.

This clonotype was detected a few times. The rearrangement uses TRBV30 and TRBJ2-7, with D perhaps TRBD1 or TRBD2 (5 bases each). Germline-derived CDR1 and CDR2 are GTSNPN and SVGIG (reference sequence). The CDR3 sequence is 16 residues long. Trimming cost V 3 bases and J 5 bases, with 23 bases left between them. CDR3 sequence (DNA): TGTGCCTGGAGCAACAACCGGGACGACCCGAAGAACGAGCAGTACTTC. As protein: CAWSNNRDDPKNEQYF.

The sample holds many counts of this clonotype. This rearrangement joins TRBV5-6 to TRBJ2-7; possible D gene TRBD2, 5 bases. CDR1 is SGHDT and CDR2 is YYEEEE in the germline V gene. V gave up 4 bases and J gave up 6 bases, with 14 bases separating them. There are 13 residues in the CDR3. The CDR3 protein is CASSPRPSGEQYF. DNA for the CDR3: TGTGCCAGCAGCCCCAGGCCGAGCGGCGAGCAGTACTTC.

This clonotype came up a few times. The chain carries TRBV11-3 and TRBJ2-1; TRBD2 aligns across 9 bases. Per the germline V gene, CDR1 is SGHNT and CDR2 is YENEEA. V dropped 3 bases and J dropped 1; count of bases not matched to a gene: 4. The CDR3 spans 16 residues. DNA for the CDR3: TGTGCCAGCAGCTTCCGAACTAGCGGGTCCTACAATGAGCAGTTCTTC. Translation gives CASSFRTSGSYNEQFF.

This clonotype came up many times. The V and J genes are TRBV4-1 and TRBJ1-1; weak D call: TRBD1 (5 bases). The length of the CDR3 is 15 residues. The V gene's germline CDR1 is MGHRA and CDR2 YSYEKL. Trimming left V 0 bases short and J 7 bases short, with 15 bases between. This CDR3 reads CASSQEPGLIDEAFF. DNA of the CDR3: TGCGCCAGCAGCCAAGAGCCAGGGCTGATTGATGAAGCTTTCTTT.

The rearrangement joins TRBV6-5 to TRBJ2-1; 9 bases map to TRBD2. From germline, CDR1 is MNHEY and CDR2 SVGAGI. This CDR3 is 18 amino acids long. V dropped 8 bases and J dropped 0; count of bases not matched to a gene: 14. The CDR3, as DNA: TGTGCCAGCGGTCCTACAGCGGGAGGACCCAGCTCCTACAATGAGCAGTTCTTC. Protein product: CASGPTAGGPSSYNEQFF.

This clonotype was counted many times. The J gene is TRBJ2-1, the V gene TRBV29-1; 9 bases are a match to TRBD2. J gave up 4 bases and V 4 bases, and 11 bases lay outside the gene matches. The germline V gene has CDR1 SQVTM and CDR2 ANQGSEA. CDR3 length equals 16 residues. The CDR3 is CSVAPRGLARYNEQFF. DNA for the CDR3: TGCAGCGTTGCCCCACGAGGACTAGCGAGATACAATGAGCAGTTCTTC.

Concerning this clonotype itself: This may come from a read error, since a much larger clone is one base off. The chain carries TRBV4-3 and TRBJ2-3, with 11 bases lining up with TRBD2. Germline V gene data show CDR1 as LGHNA and CDR2 as YSLEER. The CDR3 length is 17 residues. V shed 0 bases, J shed 10 bases, and the junction held 12 bases outside the gene matches. CDR3 residues: CASSQDGGGLADDAQYF. In DNA, the CDR3 is TGCGCCAGCAGCCAAGATGGGGGGGGACTAGCGGATGATGCGCAGTATTTT.

This clonotype was counted many times. V usage is TRBV27 and J usage is TRBJ1-3, with unresolved D. V was shortened by 2 bases and J by 0 bases, with 2 bases between the two germline ends. The CDR3 covers 13 residues. In germline, CDR1 is MNHEY, CDR2 SMNVEV (reference sequence). The CDR3 spells CASSLDSGNTIYF. CDR3 nucleotide sequence: TGTGCCAGCAGTTTAGACTCTGGAAACACCATATATTTT.

As regards this clonotype: One base away lies a much larger clone, so this may be a sequencing read error. The V and J genes are TRBV23-1 and TRBJ1-4; a weak D match, TRBD1 (5 bases). TRBV23-1 has ORF status, its function being uncertain. CDR3 length: 18 amino acids. CDR3 bases: TGCGCCAGCGGTCAAATAGGACAATCGGAAGCAACTAATGAAAAACTGTTTTTT. It yields the protein CASGQIGQSEATNEKLFF.

This clonotype was seen a handful of times. The rearrangement links TRBV14 to TRBJ2-7; D unresolved. This CDR3 is 13 amino acids long. Germline CDR1 SGHDN, CDR2 FVKESK. The V gene lost 3 bases and the J gene lost 1 base, with 7 bases spanning the gap. In nucleotides, the CDR3 is TGTGCCAGCAGCCACTCCATTTCCTACGAGCAGTACTTC. It specifies CASSHSISYEQYF.

Many counts were recorded for this clonotype. The chain is built from TRBV6-5 and TRBJ2-2; no firm D call. The CDR3 runs to 12 residues. V was shortened by 2 bases and J by 5 bases, with 3 bases between the two germline ends. The germline CDR1 and CDR2 sequences are MNHEY and SVGAGI. The CDR3 sequence: CASSYGTGELFF. CDR3 DNA: TGTGCCAGCAGTTACGGGACCGGGGAGCTGTTTTTT.

The chain links TRBV27 to TRBJ2-2, with 8 nucleotides matching TRBD2. The CDR3 loop spans 16 amino acids. Germline V lookup: CDR1 MNHEY, CDR2 SMNVEV (reference sequence). V lost 0 bases and J lost 8; bases outside the gene matches: 8. CDR3 DNA sequence: TGTGCCAGCAGTTTATCGTACATAGCGGGGAGAGGGGAGCTGTTTTTT. Amino acid sequence: CASSLSYIAGRGELFF.

This clonotype was found many times. This chain joins TRBV3-1 and TRBJ2-3, with D unresolved. The V gene's germline CDR1 is LGHDT and CDR2 YNNKEL (reference sequence). The ends were cut back, 1 base at V and 5 bases at J, with 7 bases in the middle. CDR3 length equals 13 residues. The CDR3 DNA is TGTGCCAGCAGCCAAGTAAGGGAAGATACGCAGTATTTT. This encodes CASSQVREDTQYF.